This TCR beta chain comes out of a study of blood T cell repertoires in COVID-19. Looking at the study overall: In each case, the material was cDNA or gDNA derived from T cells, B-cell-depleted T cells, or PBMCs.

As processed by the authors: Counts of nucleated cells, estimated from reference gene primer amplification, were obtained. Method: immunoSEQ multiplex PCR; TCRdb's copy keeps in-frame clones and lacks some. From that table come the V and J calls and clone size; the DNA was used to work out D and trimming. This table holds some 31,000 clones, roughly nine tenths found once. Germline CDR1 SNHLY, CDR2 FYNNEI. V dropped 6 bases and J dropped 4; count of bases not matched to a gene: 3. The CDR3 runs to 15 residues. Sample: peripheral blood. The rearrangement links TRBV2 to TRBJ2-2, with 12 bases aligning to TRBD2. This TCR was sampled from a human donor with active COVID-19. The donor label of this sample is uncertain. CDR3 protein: CASSLAGGSTGELFF. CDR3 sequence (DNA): TGTGCCAGCAGCCTAGCGGGAGGGTCCACCGGGGAGCTGTTTTTT.